This TCR delta chain was found in a study of delta chains in infants with herpesvirus infections (dated by TCRdb to the early 2020s). In the study overall: To characterize gammadelta T cell responses to primary cytomegalovirus (CMV) infection, researchers prospectively followed a birth cohort of Ugandan infants starting at birth. gammadelta TCRs were sequenced from PBMC of fewer than 20 CMV-infected infants (one congenitally infected) and several CMV-uninfected infants with enough sample available. Infant blood samples were grouped into approximate age categories of 1.5, 4, 8 and 12 months. Previously published Belgian fetal and cord blood gammadelta TCR data were included only for comparison and were not generated in this cohort. Study-wide conclusions, independent of this receptor: Presence of the public clonotype at levels below the detection limit might still occur in CMV-uninfected infants. The authors noted a small sample size and no race- or environment-matched controls, since nearly all Ugandans acquire CMV before adulthood. Detection of the public clonotype was limited to the first time point after infection, and the public clonotype was not found in uninfected infants or in infants infected after 120 days.

The method behind the library was RT-PCR. To generate TCR cDNA, RNA from PBMC was reverse transcribed using SuperScript II together with primers specific for the gamma chain and the delta chain. Purification of cDNA was performed with AMPure XP beads, after which the cDNA was amplified and indexed with Illumina adapters by means of the Nextera XT Index Kit. Sequencing of gammadelta TCR libraries was carried out on an Illumina MiSeq using a V2 300-cycle kit. On the authors' methods: Using MiXCR v2.1.12, CDR3 sequences were assembled, and reads were mapped onto D, J and V genes obtained from GenBank. VDJtools v1.2.1 was used to carry out repertoire analyses of the CDR3 clonotypes. Identical DNA sequences were merged into single rows after TCRdb reprocessed the public reads with CATT. None of the V and J calls come from the authors' own analysis; TCRdb made them. The sample table records fewer than 1,500 delta-chain clones; 30% to 35% of these occur just once. 8% to 10% of the sample is held by the ten biggest clonotypes.

Infants were enrolled after their mothers, pregnant women receiving prenatal care in Kampala, Uganda, were recruited, and documentation of maternal HIV status was required. Home visits to families took place weekly, and collection of infant clinical information, oral swabs and peripheral blood began at 6 weeks of age and was repeated every 4 months after that. Blood was collected in heparin tubes, and PBMC were isolated by Ficoll-Paque density gradient centrifugation and cryopreserved. As regards this clone: The specificity of this receptor is unknown. No per-base quality is available; no much larger clone lies one base away.

The origin of this receptor is a human donor who was a Ugandan infant, either HIV-exposed or HIV-unexposed (not recorded which). Sequencing was performed on peripheral blood, taken at time point 2 of longitudinal follow-up.

The sequenced DNA is TGTGCCTTCCCGTACACCGATAAACTCATCTTT. Translation gives CAFPYTDKLIF. The chain couples TRDV3 to TRDJ1, with no reliable assignment of the D segment. V is cut by 3 bases and J by 0 bases, and the space between the germline ends is 5 bases. The CDR3 holds 11 amino acids from the cysteine to the phenylalanine. Left in the record is the CDR3 DNA by itself, 33 bases read in frame from the first base. The germline V gene (reference sequence) provides CDR1 TVYSNPD and CDR2 GDNSRS.